The 17 T cell receptor beta chains presented below share a single source sample, sequenced in a study of blood T cell repertoires in COVID-19. Repertoires were generated with immunoSEQ multiplex PCR, while TCRdb's copy carries only in-frame clones and drops some. The sample includes 250,000 to 350,000 clones, about nine tenths seen only once; the top ten take about 2.2%. Sequencing was done on a sample of peripheral blood. The receptors come from a woman between 50 and 59 years old who had recovered from COVID-19.

The chain has TRBV7-9 and TRBJ2-1; TRBD2 might be the D (6 bases). The CDR3 has 16 amino acids. V was pared by 2 bases and J by 10 bases, with 21 bases between. Germline CDR1 is SEHNR and CDR2 is FQNEAQ (reference sequence). The CDR3 region has the DNA TGTGCCAGCAGCTTACCGCCAGGAGGGCCGGGAATCGAGCAGTTCTTC. The encoded protein is CASSLPPGGPGIEQFF. The whole variable domain, filled in from reference TRBV7-9 and TRBJ2-1, reads DTGVSQNPRHKITKRGQNVTFRCDPISEHNRLYWYRQTLGQGPEFLTYFQNEAQLEKSRLLSDRFSAERPKGSFSTLEIQRTEQGDSAMYLCASSLPPGGPGIEQFFGPGTRLTVL.

The chain recombines TRBV6-6 with TRBJ1-2; D is possibly TRBD1 (6 bases). CDR1 MNHNY and CDR2 SVGAGI come from the germline V gene (reference sequence). V lost 7 bases and J lost 7, with 13 bases in between. This CDR3 has 12 residues. CDR3 nucleotide sequence: TGTGCCAGCACAAGTCAGGGGCTTGGCTACACCTTC. Translation: CASTSQGLGYTF.

The chain uses TRBV7-9 and TRBJ1-1; D remains ambiguous. Germline V lookup: CDR1 SEHNR, CDR2 FQNEAQ (reference sequence). Deletions cut 2 bases from V and 5 bases from J, with 9 bases between. CDR3 length: 13 residues. Written as DNA, the CDR3 is TGTGCCAGCAGCTTAATGGGGAGGACTGAAGCTTTCTTT. Amino acids: CASSLMGRTEAFF.

The chain combines TRBV15 with TRBJ1-4; the D is unclear. V was trimmed by 3 bases and J by 8 bases, leaving 10 bases between them. The length of the CDR3 is 13 residues. CDR1 and CDR2 from the germline V gene are LNHNV and YYDKDF (reference sequence). This CDR3 reads CATSRTSTEKLFF. DNA of the CDR3: TGTGCCACCAGCAGGACTTCAACGGAAAAACTGTTTTTT.

This clone was seen a handful of times. The rearrangement links TRBV28 to TRBJ2-7; D perhaps matches TRBD1 (7 bases). V dropped 3 bases and J dropped 2 bases, with 11 bases sitting between them. CDR1 and CDR2 from the germline V gene are MDHEN and SYDVKM. This CDR3 comprises 14 residues. This CDR3 is CASSLARGAYEQYF. CDR3 DNA sequence: TGTGCCAGCAGTTTGGCCAGGGGGGCCTACGAGCAGTACTTC.

The V and J genes are TRBV27 and TRBJ1-5; tentatively, D is TRBD1 (5 bases). This CDR3 is built from 13 residues. V lost 5 bases to trimming and J lost 4 bases, with 9 bases between them. CDR1 is MNHEY and CDR2 is SMNVEV in the germline V gene (reference sequence). CDR3 sequence: CASSPGYNQPQHF. The CDR3 DNA is TGTGCCAGCAGTCCAGGGTATAATCAGCCCCAGCATTTT.

The V gene is TRBV27, the J gene TRBJ2-2; 13 bases align to TRBD2. With 4 bases clipped from V and 4 bases from J, the junction kept 9 bases outside the gene matches. The CDR3 length is 18 residues. Germline V CDR1 and CDR2: MNHEY, SMNVEV (reference sequence). The CDR3 region is CASSSRLAGGRTTGELFF. The CDR3 DNA reads as TGTGCCAGCAGTTCCCGACTAGCGGGGGGTCGGACCACCGGGGAGCTGTTTTTT.

This clone is a singleton in its sample. The CDR3 reads CASSLAVRGTEAFF. CDR3 nucleotides: TGTGCCAGCAGCTTAGCAGTTCGGGGCACTGAAGCTTTCTTT. V gene TRBV7-9 combines with J gene TRBJ1-1; no definite D call. CDR3 size: 14 residues. V was cut by 0 bases and J by 4 bases, with 9 bases left in between. Germline assignment: CDR1 SEHNR and CDR2 FQNEAQ (reference sequence). Filled out from reference TRBV7-9 and TRBJ1-1, the complete variable domain reads DTGVSQNPRHKITKRGQNVTFRCDPISEHNRLYWYRQTLGQGPEFLTYFQNEAQLEKSRLLSDRFSAERPKGSFSTLEIQRTEQGDSAMYLCASSLAVRGTEAFFGQGTRLTVV.

The CDR3 region has the DNA TGTGCCAGCAGCCGACCTGGGGCAGCCTTAGGAAACACCATATATTTT. Protein: CASSRPGAALGNTIYF. The chain has TRBV3-1 (or the pseudogene TRBV3-2) and TRBJ1-3; a possible D gene is TRBD1 (5 bases). The CDR3 runs 16 residues. The V end was cut by 4 bases, the J end by 4 bases, with 17 bases between. Germline V lookup: CDR1 LGHDT, CDR2 YNNKEL (reference sequence).

The rearrangement joins TRBV7-8 to TRBJ2-2; 11 positions agree with TRBD2. CDR1 is SGHVS and CDR2 is FQNEAQ in the germline V gene. The CDR3 runs to 14 residues. The V segment lost 5 bases and the J segment 6 bases; nucleotides outside the gene matches: 2. The CDR3, as DNA: TGTGCCAGCAGCCCACTAGCGGGGGCCGGGGAGCTGTTTTTT. This encodes CASSPLAGAGELFF.

Only a few counts were recorded for this clone. The V call is TRBV25-1, the J call TRBJ1-5; 9 positions agree with TRBD1. The trim removed 5 bases at V and 5 bases at J, leaving 7 bases unmatched. This CDR3 is 15 amino acids long. Germline V lookup: CDR1 MGHDK, CDR2 SYGVNS. CDR3: CASSPGTGRHQPQHF. The DNA of the CDR3 is TGTGCCAGCAGTCCCGGGACAGGGAGGCATCAGCCCCAGCATTTT.

V gene TRBV30 combines with J gene TRBJ1-3; the match to TRBD1 covers 7 bases. V lost 4 bases and J lost 2; bases outside the gene matches: 5. The CDR3 spans 14 residues. Germline CDR1 and CDR2: GTSNPN and SVGIG (reference sequence). CDR3 nucleotides: TGTGCCTGGACTCCGACAGGGCCTGGAAACACCATATATTTT. This translates into CAWTPTGPGNTIYF.

J is TRBJ1-1 and V is TRBV5-1, with 7 bases fitting TRBD1. There are 15 residues in the CDR3. The trim removed 4 bases at V and 4 bases at J, leaving 10 bases unmatched. Per germline, CDR1 SGHRS and CDR2 YFSETQ. The CDR3 spells CASSPRQGKGTEAFF. The CDR3 bases are TGCGCCAGCAGCCCACGACAGGGTAAGGGCACTGAAGCTTTCTTT.

This clone occurred a few times. This sequence joins TRBV11-2 and TRBJ2-7, with TRBD1 identical over 11 bases. This CDR3 is built from 15 residues. From germline, CDR1 is SGHAT and CDR2 FQNNGV. V gave up 7 bases and J gave up 0 bases; unmatched junction bases: 5. The CDR3 region is CASTSDRGPSYEQYF. As DNA, the CDR3 is TGTGCCAGCACCTCGGACAGGGGGCCCTCCTACGAGCAGTACTTC.

The chain is built from TRBV5-8 and TRBJ2-2; 9 bases align to TRBD1. The V gene's germline CDR1 is SGHTS and CDR2 YDEGEE. CDR3 size: 16 residues. J was trimmed by 6 bases and V by 1 base; bases with no gene match: 7. Written as DNA, the CDR3 is TGTGCCAGCAGCTTGTTTGGGACAGGGAGAGCCGGGGAGCTGTTTTTT. Amino acids: CASSLFGTGRAGELFF.

The J gene is TRBJ2-1, the V gene TRBV30; 11 bases are a match to TRBD2. Germline trimming cut 4 bases from V and 2 bases from J; bases unmatched to any gene: 1. This CDR3 comprises 14 residues. Germline V gene sequence: CDR1 GTSNPN, CDR2 SVGIG (reference sequence). CDR3 residues: CAWILAGAYNEQFF. The CDR3 region has the DNA TGTGCCTGGATACTAGCGGGGGCCTACAATGAGCAGTTCTTC.

V and J are TRBV24-1 and TRBJ2-7; 9 bases agree with TRBD1. This CDR3 has 15 residues. Trimming took 3 bases from V and 5 from J; bases not matched to a gene: 7. Germline assignment: CDR1 KGHDR and CDR2 SFDVKD. The CDR3 DNA reads TGTGCCACCAGTGATCCCGGGACAGGGAAAGACGAGCAGTACTTC. This encodes CATSDPGTGKDEQYF.